One and the same sample provided the 26 T cell receptor beta chains below, sequenced in a study of T cell repertoires in cytomegalovirus infection. TCRdb reprocessed the reads with MiXCR, giving one entry per CDR3 protein. The profile shows fewer than 1,000,000 distinct CDR3 sequences, roughly 30% of them singletons. Their target antigens are unknown. This specimen consisted of cultured CD8+ T cells from PBMCs, obtained from culture after CMV antigen stimulation. The origin of the receptors is a human donor in good health (CMV status not recorded). Some clones in this sample may be carry-over from other donors' samples.

The chain joins TRBV5-5 to TRBJ1-2; 7 bases match TRBD1. This CDR3 contains 14 residues. Trimming cost V 4 bases and J 8 bases; bases outside gene matches: 11. The V gene's germline CDR1 is SGHKS and CDR2 YYEKEE (reference sequence). CDR3 sequence (DNA): TGTGCCAGCAGCCTCTCAGGGGGATCTGCCGGCTACACCTTC. Its translation is CASSLSGGSAGYTF.

The rearrangement uses TRBV28 and TRBJ2-1, with D tentatively TRBD1 (6 bases). The CDR3 contains 12 residues. The germline gives CDR1 MDHEN, CDR2 SYDVKM. The V and J ends lost 6 bases and 6 bases respectively, with 9 bases between them. The CDR3 bases are TGTGCCAGCAGAGGGGGTTCCAATGAGCAGTTCTTC. Translated, it gives CASRGGSNEQFF.

In its sample, this clonotype was seen many times. The chain combines TRBV7-6 with TRBJ2-1; D unclear. This CDR3 comprises 15 residues. Per the germline V gene, CDR1 is SGHVS and CDR2 is FNYEAQ. V lost 2 bases and J 7 bases, leaving 15 bases between the germline ends. The CDR3 nucleotides read TGTGCCAGCAGCTTATCCCTCTTCTCCGATAATGAGCAGTTCTTC. Residues: CASSLSLFSDNEQFF.

Remarks on this clonotype: The junction does not match germline at one end; this may be a read error. V is TRBV7-9 and J is TRBJ1-5, with unresolved D. CDR1 is SEHNR and CDR2 is FQNEAQ in the germline V gene (reference sequence). This CDR3 is 15 amino acids long. CDR3 nucleotides: TGTGCCAACAGCTACTCAGGTCGGGGCAATCAGCCCCAGCATTTT. It yields the protein CANSYSGRGNQPQHF.

This clonotype was counted only a few times. The chain is built from TRBV7-6 and TRBJ2-6, with D hard to call. Germline V gene sequence: CDR1 SGHVS, CDR2 FNYEAQ. V was shortened by 1 base and J by 0 bases, with 7 bases between the two germline ends. The CDR3 runs 16 residues. The CDR3 nucleotides read TGTGCCAGCAGCTTAGATTTAAGCTCTGGGGCCAACGTCCTGACTTTC. Its protein is CASSLDLSSGANVLTF.

The sample holds one count of this clonotype. The chain carries TRBV7-3 and TRBJ2-2; D perhaps matches TRBD2 (7 bases). The CDR3 spans 15 residues. From germline, CDR1 is SGHTA and CDR2 FQGTGA. Trimming took off 7 bases at V and 8 bases at J, with 20 bases between the two ends. Here the CDR3 reads CASTGAGAERGELFF. The CDR3 coding sequence is TGTGCCAGCACCGGGGCGGGGGCTGAACGGGGGGAGCTGTTTTTT.

This clonotype was seen only a few times. The V call is TRBV3-1, the J call TRBJ2-5, with 11 bases lining up with TRBD2. Germline V CDR1 and CDR2: LGHDT, YNNKEL (reference sequence). There are 16 residues in the CDR3. V lost 4 bases, J lost 1 base, and 5 bases stayed unmatched. CDR3 in DNA: TGTGCCAGCAGCCGATCGGGACTAGCGGTCCAAGAGACCCAGTACTTC. This encodes CASSRSGLAVQETQYF.

This clonotype was picked up a small number of times. The chain carries TRBV19 and TRBJ1-4; D remains unclear. The ends were cut back, 6 bases at V and 8 bases at J, with 19 bases in the middle. CDR1 LNHDA and CDR2 SQIVND come from the germline V gene (reference sequence). There are 15 residues in the CDR3. The CDR3 loop reads CASRRIPSLGEKLFF. CDR3 nucleotide sequence: TGTGCCAGTAGGCGGATTCCTAGCCTGGGGGAAAAACTGTTTTTT.

The rearrangement joins TRBV6-5 to TRBJ1-1; no firm D call. Germline V gene data show CDR1 as MNHEY and CDR2 as SVGAGI. Trimming pared 3 bases from V and 2 bases from J, leaving 10 bases between. The CDR3 is 14 residues long. DNA of the CDR3: TGTGCCAGCAGTTATGGGCAGACTAACACTGAAGCTTTCTTT. Its translation is CASSYGQTNTEAFF.

This clonotype was picked up a small number of times. The rearrangement links TRBV4-2 to TRBJ1-6; maybe TRBD1 (5 bases). Germline lookup yields CDR1 LGHNA and CDR2 YNFKEQ. CDR3 length equals 18 residues. V was cut by 0 bases and J by 0 bases, with 12 bases left in between. CDR3 DNA sequence: TGTGCCAGCAGCCAAGAAGAACAGGCGAGCTCCTATAATTCACCCCTCCACTTT. Protein product: CASSQEEQASSYNSPLHF.

This clonotype was seen at least ten times. The rearrangement links TRBV7-9 to TRBJ2-7, with a possible D match to TRBD1 (6 bases). Trimming pared 6 bases from V and 7 bases from J, leaving 16 bases between. From germline, CDR1 is SEHNR and CDR2 FQNEAQ (reference sequence). This CDR3 comprises 13 residues. CDR3 in amino acids: CASSSPRQAEQYF. In DNA form, the CDR3 reads TGTGCCAGCAGTTCCCCTCGACAGGCAGAGCAGTACTTC.

V usage is TRBV4-1 and J usage is TRBJ2-1; TRBD2 aligns across 7 bases. The trim removed 7 bases at V and 9 bases at J, leaving 12 bases unmatched. CDR1 is MGHRA and CDR2 is YSYEKL in the germline V gene. This CDR3 is 14 amino acids long. The CDR3: CASNVVAGMFEQFF. The CDR3 nucleotides are TGCGCCAGCAACGTAGTAGCGGGCATGTTTGAGCAGTTCTTC.

The chain combines TRBV27 with TRBJ1-5; D perhaps matches TRBD1 (5 bases). This CDR3 has 15 amino acids. Germline loops: CDR1 MNHEY, CDR2 SMNVEV (reference sequence). Trimming pared 3 bases from V and 0 bases from J, leaving 9 bases between. The CDR3 is CASSLRGYSNQPQHF. The CDR3 DNA sequence: TGTGCCAGCAGTTTGAGGGGTTATAGCAATCAGCCCCAGCATTTT.

This clonotype was found a few times. CDR3 residues: CASGLGSGETQYF. CDR3 nucleotide sequence: TGTGCTAGTGGTTTAGGGTCCGGAGAGACCCAGTACTTC. V is TRBV12-5 and J is TRBJ2-5; D gene ambiguous. CDR3 size: 13 residues. Trimming removed 3 bases at V and 4 bases at J, with 9 bases between. CDR1 and CDR2 from the germline V gene are LGHNT and FRNRAP.

CDR3 loop: CASSLGPPGTEAFF. CDR3 bases: TGTGCCAGCAGCTTAGGACCACCTGGGACTGAAGCTTTCTTT. The chain is built from TRBV7-6 and TRBJ1-1; D unclear. Trimming stripped 1 base from V and 5 bases from J, with 11 bases between. CDR1 and CDR2 (germline): SGHVS, FNYEAQ. The CDR3 has 14 residues.

This clonotype was recorded a few times. This chain connects TRBV6-5 to TRBJ1-6; D remains unclear. Trimming cost V 0 bases and J 0 bases, with 9 bases left between them. This CDR3 region has 17 residues. CDR1 is MNHEY and CDR2 is SVGAGI in the germline V gene. CDR3 sequence: CASSYSGLSSYNSPLHF. Here the CDR3 DNA reads TGTGCCAGCAGTTACTCCGGACTGAGCTCCTATAATTCACCCCTCCACTTT.

Regarding this clonotype: The junction departs from the called germline gene at one end, perhaps through a read error. The genes are TRBV6-6 and TRBJ1-1; 8 bases match TRBD1. Germline V gene data show CDR1 as MNHNY and CDR2 as SVGAGI (reference sequence). The CDR3 consists of 14 residues. The CDR3 DNA reads as TGTGTCAGCAGCCGCGACAGGGGGAACACTGAAGCTTTCTTT. Its protein is CVSSRDRGNTEAFF.

The J gene is TRBJ2-1, the V gene TRBV12-3 or TRBV12-4, with TRBD2 identical over 13 bases. The CDR3 extends over 16 amino acids. The V and J ends lost 3 bases and 5 bases, in that order; junction bases with no gene match: 4. The CDR3 is CASSFPTSGGNNEQFF. The CDR3 nucleotides read TGTGCCAGCAGTTTTCCGACTAGCGGGGGGAACAATGAGCAGTTCTTC.

The chain uses TRBV6-2 or TRBV6-3 and TRBJ2-5, with TRBD1 identical over 9 bases. J gave up 5 bases and V 6 bases, and 4 bases lay outside the gene matches. Germline CDR1 reads MNHEY; CDR2 reads SVGEGT. The CDR3 has 13 amino acids. As DNA, the CDR3 is TGTGCCAGCAGCGGACAGGGGTTGGAGACCCAGTACTTC. Its protein product is CASSGQGLETQYF.

This clonotype has a handful of counts. The chain employs TRBV2 and TRBJ1-2; 9 bases are shared with TRBD1. Trimming at V came to 8 bases and at J to 4 bases, leaving 8 bases not matched to a gene. CDR3 size: 14 residues. Germline V gene sequence: CDR1 SNHLY, CDR2 FYNNEI. CDR3 DNA sequence: TGTGCCAGCGAAGGACAGGGGCTCGGCTATGGCTACACCTTC. Translation: CASEGQGLGYGYTF.

This clonotype was seen ten or more times. V is TRBV7-6 and J is TRBJ2-7, with D possibly TRBD2 on 6 matching bases. The CDR3 extends over 13 amino acids. CDR1 SGHVS and CDR2 FNYEAQ come from the germline V gene. V lost 3 bases to trimming and J lost 5 bases, with 11 bases between them. CDR3 DNA: TGTGCCAGCAGCTTCGGGCGGGGAGACGAGCAGTACGTC. As protein: CASSFGRGDEQYV.

The gene calls are TRBV6-8 and TRBJ2-1, with TRBD1 matching over 8 bases. The germline V gene has CDR1 MNHGY and CDR2 SAAAGT. The junction had 15 bases not matched to a gene; V was cut back by 8 bases and J by 9 bases. The CDR3 totals 15 residues. CDR3 coding DNA: TGTGCCAGCGGAACCCAGGGGGCGAGGGACATTGAGCAGTTCTTC. It is translated as CASGTQGARDIEQFF.

This clonotype showed up many times. The chain carries TRBV7-8 and TRBJ2-7; TRBD1 might be the D (6 bases). Germline V gene sequence: CDR1 SGHVS, CDR2 FQNEAQ. V was clipped by 5 bases and J by 2 bases, with 16 bases between them. This CDR3 has 15 amino acids. In nucleotides, the CDR3 is TGTGCCAGCAGCCCCCAGGGGTATAACCCCTACGAGCAGTACTTC. Translation gives CASSPQGYNPYEQYF.

The gene calls are TRBV5-5 and TRBJ2-1; TRBD1 aligns across 7 bases. The junction had 7 bases not matched to a gene; V was cut back by 4 bases and J by 3 bases. Germline V CDR1 and CDR2: SGHKS, YYEKEE (reference sequence). There are 15 residues in the CDR3. CDR3 nucleotides: TGTGCCAGCAGCGTCCGGGACAGCAACTACAATGAGCAGTTCTTC. It encodes CASSVRDSNYNEQFF.

On this clonotype itself: At one boundary the junction diverges from the germline segment, which might be a read error. V is TRBV12-3 or TRBV12-4 and J is TRBJ2-1, with 8 positions matching TRBD2. The CDR3 covers 17 residues. The CDR3 reads CARSFLVPGGPYNEQFF. The CDR3 DNA is TGTGCCAGGAGTTTCCTCGTGCCGGGGGGGCCCTACAATGAGCAGTTCTTC.

This clonotype has just one count. The chain joins TRBV5-1 to TRBJ1-4, with no clear D. The germline gives CDR1 SGHRS, CDR2 YFSETQ. The CDR3 sequence is 14 residues long. Between the trimmed V and J ends, which lost 1 base and 8 bases, there was a span of 12 bases. The CDR3 sequence is CASSLSRTDEKLFF. Here the CDR3 DNA reads TGCGCCAGCAGCTTGTCCCGGACGGACGAAAAACTGTTTTTT.